What follows are 22 T cell receptor beta chains derived from one specimen sequenced in a study of blood T cell repertoires in COVID-19. The method was immunoSEQ multiplex PCR; TCRdb's version includes in-frame clones alone and lacks a portion of them. The table has around 25,000 clones, 65% to 90% seen once. The sample consisted of peripheral blood. The origin of the receptors is a man in his 70s with acute or convalescent COVID-19.

V and J are TRBV18 and TRBJ2-7; no clear D. CDR3 size: 14 residues. Looked up from germline, CDR1 is KGHSH and CDR2 is LQKENI. V lost 3 bases to trimming and J lost 0 bases, with 9 bases between them. The DNA of the CDR3 is TGTGCCAGCTCACCTGACTTAAGCTCCTACGAGCAGTACTTC. It codes for CASSPDLSSYEQYF.

This chain connects TRBV10-1 to TRBJ1-5; unclear D gene. Trimming removed 6 bases from V and 6 bases from J, with 12 bases in between. Germline V gene lookup returns CDR1 WNHNN and CDR2 SYGVQD (reference sequence). This CDR3 spans 13 amino acids. CDR3 protein: CASRGLTIQPQHF. In DNA, the CDR3 is TGCGCCAGCAGGGGCTTAACCATTCAGCCCCAGCATTTT.

CDR3 sequence: CACPERGGYGYTF. The DNA for the CDR3 is TGTGCCTGCCCAGAAAGGGGAGGGTATGGCTACACCTTC. The chain is built from TRBV30 and TRBJ1-2; possible D gene TRBD1, 5 bases. Germline values: CDR1 GTSNPN, CDR2 SVGIG (reference sequence). V was pared by 6 bases and J by 5 bases, with 16 bases between. The CDR3 is made up of 13 amino acids.

The count of this clone is one. The chain uses TRBV5-4 and TRBJ1-6; D uncertain. Germline CDR1 is SGHNT and CDR2 is YYREEE (reference sequence). V gave up 4 bases and J gave up 9 bases, with 11 bases separating them. CDR3 length equals 13 residues. The CDR3: CASSLDGLSPLHF. CDR3 DNA sequence: TGTGCCAGCAGCCTGGATGGACTTTCACCCCTCCACTTT.

The CDR3: CASSDPGGEQFF. Written as DNA, the CDR3 is TGTGCCAGCAGCGATCCGGGGGGTGAGCAGTTCTTC. The chain has TRBV5-4 and TRBJ2-1; 7 bases fit TRBD2. There are 12 residues in the CDR3. V trimming: 4 bases; J trimming: 9 bases; junction bases outside the gene matches: 4. Germline CDR1 and CDR2: SGHNT and YYREEE (reference sequence).

This chain joins TRBV5-1 and TRBJ2-3; 8 nucleotides align to TRBD2. Germline V gives CDR1 SGHRS, CDR2 YFSETQ. Germline trimming cut 3 bases from V and 0 bases from J; bases unmatched to any gene: 9. CDR3 length: 17 amino acids. CDR3 DNA sequence: TGCGCCAGCAGCTCGTACCGATCTAGCGGGAGCACAGATACGCAGTATTTT. It specifies CASSSYRSSGSTDTQYF.

Only one count was recorded for this clone. The chain combines TRBV4-3 with TRBJ2-2, with 10 bases lining up with TRBD2. There are 16 residues in the CDR3. Per the germline V gene, CDR1 is LGHNA and CDR2 is YSLEER. J lost 8 bases, V lost 0 bases, and 6 bases had no gene match. CDR3 sequence reads: CASSQDLSGRAGELFF. CDR3 sequence (DNA): TGCGCCAGCAGCCAAGATCTCAGCGGGAGGGCGGGGGAGCTGTTTTTT.

The V call is TRBV29-1, the J call TRBJ2-2; 13 bases are a match to TRBD2. CDR3 length equals 14 residues. The trim removed 5 bases at V and 7 bases at J, leaving 4 bases unmatched. Germline-derived CDR1 and CDR2 are SQVTM and ANQGSEA. The CDR3 reads CSVTSGRAGGELFF. The DNA of the CDR3 is TGCAGCGTTACTAGCGGGAGGGCCGGCGGGGAGCTGTTTTTT.

The chain combines TRBV6-5 with TRBJ2-1, with TRBD2 identical over 13 bases. This CDR3 comprises 15 residues. V was pared by 6 bases and J by 4 bases, with 3 bases of the junction left unmatched. The germline V gene encodes CDR1 MNHEY and CDR2 SVGAGI. Here the CDR3 DNA reads TGTGCCAGCAGCTCGACTAGCGGGAGGTACAATGAGCAGTTCTTC. Protein sequence: CASSSTSGRYNEQFF.

The chain combines TRBV5-1 with TRBJ1-6, with D perhaps matching TRBD1 (5 bases). The germline gives CDR1 SGHRS, CDR2 YFSETQ. The CDR3 covers 14 residues. V shed 4 bases and J shed 7 bases, with 12 bases lying between them. The CDR3 DNA reads as TGCGCCAGCAGCCTAGACAGTGCCAATTCACCCCTCCACTTT. Its protein product is CASSLDSANSPLHF.

The V call is TRBV2, the J call TRBJ1-1; tentative D call: TRBD1 (5 bases). The CDR3 loop spans 14 amino acids. Germline V gene sequence: CDR1 SNHLY, CDR2 FYNNEI. Trimming stripped 7 bases from V and 5 bases from J, with 17 bases between. CDR3 protein: CASTSTAGFTEAFF. The CDR3 nucleotides read TGTGCCAGCACTTCCACGGCAGGGTTTACTGAAGCTTTCTTT.

The chain joins TRBV5-1 to TRBJ2-1; 8 nucleotides line up with TRBD2. The germline CDR1 and CDR2 sequences are SGHRS and YFSETQ. V dropped 0 bases and J dropped 5; count of bases not matched to a gene: 4. The CDR3 consists of 15 residues. In DNA form, the CDR3 reads TGCGCCAGCAGCTTGGTTAGCGGGGTTGACAATGAGCAGTTCTTC. Translation gives CASSLVSGVDNEQFF.

V is TRBV2 and J is TRBJ1-1, with D unresolved. The CDR3 runs to 15 residues. V shed 6 bases and J shed 4 bases, with 18 bases lying between them. CDR1 SNHLY and CDR2 FYNNEI come from the germline V gene. CDR3: CASRLEGHLGTEAFF. The CDR3 region has the DNA TGTGCCAGCAGGTTAGAGGGTCATCTCGGCACTGAAGCTTTCTTT.

The chain recombines TRBV27 with TRBJ1-5; weak D call: TRBD1 (5 bases). The CDR3 runs 12 residues. V lost 6 bases to trimming and J lost 5 bases, with 8 bases between them. Per germline, CDR1 MNHEY and CDR2 SMNVEV (reference sequence). The CDR3 DNA follows: TGTGCCAGCAGGAGCAGGGATCAGCCCCAGCATTTT. It yields the protein CASRSRDQPQHF.

The CDR3 sequence is CASSLRRSGQVEKLFF. CDR3 DNA: TGTGCCAGCAGCCTTCGAAGATCGGGACAGGTTGAAAAACTGTTTTTT. The chain joins TRBV7-9 to TRBJ1-4; 8 bases align to TRBD1. The ends lost 5 bases at V and 7 bases at J; junction bases unmatched: 12. The length of the CDR3 is 16 residues. The germline gives CDR1 SEHNR, CDR2 FQNEAQ (reference sequence). The full variable domain, rest sourced from reference TRBV7-9 and TRBJ1-4, is DTGVSQNPRHKITKRGQNVTFRCDPISEHNRLYWYRQTLGQGPEFLTYFQNEAQLEKSRLLSDRFSAERPKGSFSTLEIQRTEQGDSAMYLCASSLRRSGQVEKLFFGSGTQLSVL.

The chain has TRBV19 and TRBJ2-1, with 10 bases that match TRBD2. The ends lost 6 bases at V and 3 bases at J; junction bases unmatched: 8. There are 16 residues in the CDR3. The germline gives CDR1 LNHDA, CDR2 SQIVND (reference sequence). The CDR3, as DNA: TGTGCCAGTAGCCCGCTTTCTAGCGGGGGCTACAATGAGCAGTTCTTC. Residues: CASSPLSSGGYNEQFF.

The chain employs TRBV9 and TRBJ2-3, with a weak D call TRBD2 (6 bases). The CDR3 loop spans 15 amino acids. Trimming took off 4 bases at V and 2 bases at J, with 14 bases between the two ends. CDR1 is SGDLS and CDR2 is YYNGEE in the germline V gene. CDR3 sequence (DNA): TGTGCCAGCAGCCCTATAGCGGCCTCCACAGATACGCAGTATTTT. This encodes CASSPIAASTDTQYF. Looking up the rest from reference TRBV9 and TRBJ2-3 gives the full variable domain: DSGVTQTPKHLITATGQRVTLRCSPRSGDLSVYWYQQSLDQGLQFLIQYYNGEERAKGNILERFSAQQFPDLHSELNLSSLELGDSALYFCASSPIAASTDTQYFGPGTRLTVL.

The V call is TRBV4-3, the J call TRBJ1-3; 11 nucleotides line up with TRBD1. Trimming took 4 bases from V and 3 from J; bases not matched to a gene: 11. The CDR3 consists of 18 residues. Looked up from germline, CDR1 is LGHNA and CDR2 is YSLEER. The CDR3 DNA is TGCGCCAGCAGCCCAACGGTAGGACAGGGGGCATTTGGAAACACCATATATTTT. Its translation is CASSPTVGQGAFGNTIYF.

The rearrangement links TRBV15 to TRBJ1-2; D not resolved. This CDR3 spans 13 amino acids. Germline lookup yields CDR1 LNHNV and CDR2 YYDKDF (reference sequence). Deletions cut 0 bases from V and 6 bases from J, with 8 bases between. The CDR3, as DNA: TGTGCCACCAGCAGAGATCTGTTTGATGGCTACACCTTC. It specifies CATSRDLFDGYTF.

The chain uses TRBV10-3 and TRBJ2-5; D remains unclear. This CDR3 region has 12 residues. V shed 9 bases and J shed 3 bases, with 11 bases lying between them. The germline V gene has CDR1 ENHRY and CDR2 SYGVKD. The CDR3 protein is CAIALTEETQYF. In nucleotides, the CDR3 is TGTGCCATTGCCCTTACGGAAGAGACCCAGTACTTC.

The chain links TRBV6-5 to TRBJ1-5; D is possibly TRBD1 (6 bases). The V gene lost 6 bases and the J gene lost 5 bases, with 17 bases spanning the gap. The CDR3 spans 15 residues. Germline loops: CDR1 MNHEY, CDR2 SVGAGI. The CDR3 bases are TGTGCCAGCAGACGGACAGCCGAACACTATCAGCCCCAGCATTTT. This gives the protein CASRRTAEHYQPQHF.

The rearrangement links TRBV19 to TRBJ2-7; 10 nucleotides agree with TRBD1. Germline CDR1 and CDR2: LNHDA and SQIVND (reference sequence). After removal of 7 bases from V and 6 bases from J, the junction contained 9 bases not matched to a gene. The CDR3 length is 14 residues. The CDR3 here is CASNSGTGVFEQYF. DNA of the CDR3: TGTGCCAGTAATTCCGGGACAGGGGTTTTCGAGCAGTACTTC.